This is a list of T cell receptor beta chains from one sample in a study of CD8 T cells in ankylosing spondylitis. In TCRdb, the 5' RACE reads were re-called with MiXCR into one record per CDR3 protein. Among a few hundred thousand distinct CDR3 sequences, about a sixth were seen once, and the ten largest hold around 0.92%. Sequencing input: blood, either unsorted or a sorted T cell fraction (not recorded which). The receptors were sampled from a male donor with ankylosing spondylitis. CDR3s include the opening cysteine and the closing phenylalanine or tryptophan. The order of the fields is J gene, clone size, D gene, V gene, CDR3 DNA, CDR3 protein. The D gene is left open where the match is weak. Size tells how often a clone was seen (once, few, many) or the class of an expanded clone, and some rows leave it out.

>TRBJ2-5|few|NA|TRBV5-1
TGCGCCAGCAGCTTGGCCTACGAGACCCAGTACTTC
CASSLAYETQYF
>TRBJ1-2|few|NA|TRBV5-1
TGCGCCAGCCGATACAGGGACCGAAGCTATGGCTACACCTTC
CASRYRDRSYGYTF
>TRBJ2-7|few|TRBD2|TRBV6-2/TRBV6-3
TGTGCCAGCAGACGGGGACTAGCGGCATCTTCATCCTACGAGCAGTACTTC
CASRRGLAASSSYEQYF
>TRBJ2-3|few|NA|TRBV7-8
TGTGCCAGCAGCTTAGGTTGGGGAACTAGCACAGATACGCAGTATTTT
CASSLGWGTSTDTQYF
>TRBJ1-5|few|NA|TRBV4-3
TGCGCCAGCAGCCTTGAGGTGGGCGCCGTGCAGCCCCAGCATTTT
CASSLEVGAVQPQHF
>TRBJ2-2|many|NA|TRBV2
TGTGCCAGCAGTGAGCGACTAGTATCTTCGGCCGGGGAGCTGTTTTTT
CASSERLVSSAGELFF
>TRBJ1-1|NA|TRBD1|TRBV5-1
TGCGCCAGCAGCTTGTCGCCGGGACAGATGAACACTGAAGCTTTCTTT
CASSLSPGQMNTEAFF
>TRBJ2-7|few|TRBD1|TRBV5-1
TGCGCCAGCAGCCAATCCCCCGGGACAGAGCGGTGGCAGTACTTC
CASSQSPGTERWQYF
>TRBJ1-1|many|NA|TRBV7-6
TGTGCCAGCAGTTTGACTATGAACACTGAAGCTTTCTTT
CASSLTMNTEAFF
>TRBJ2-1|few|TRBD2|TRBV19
TGTGCCAGTGCGTCGGGACTAGCGGGTGAGCAGTTCTTC
CASASGLAGEQFF
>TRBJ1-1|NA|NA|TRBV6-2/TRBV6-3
TGTGTCAGCAGTTACGTAGGGAAAAGGCACACTGAAGCTTTCTTT
CVSSYVGKRHTEAFF
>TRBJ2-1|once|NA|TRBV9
TGTGCCAGCAGCGTAGAGGCAGGCACCTACAATGAGCAGTTCTTC
CASSVEAGTYNEQFF
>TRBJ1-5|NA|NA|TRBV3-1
TGTGCCAGCAGCCGTACCTACAATCAGCCCCAGCATTTT
CASSRTYNQPQHF
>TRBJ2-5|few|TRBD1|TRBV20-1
TGCAGTGCTCCGACAGGGGATATGAAGACCCAGTACTTC
CSAPTGDMKTQYF
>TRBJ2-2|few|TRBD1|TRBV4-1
TGCGCCAGCAGCCAGACAGGGACGAACACCGGGGAGCTGTTTTTT
CASSQTGTNTGELFF
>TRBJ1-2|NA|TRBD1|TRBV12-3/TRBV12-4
TGTGCCAGCACCACTCCACTGGGGACAGCTAACTATGGCTACACCTTC
CASTTPLGTANYGYTF
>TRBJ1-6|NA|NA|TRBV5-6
TGTGCCAGCAGCCCGAGGGGAGAATATAATTCACCCCTCCACTTT
CASSPRGEYNSPLHF
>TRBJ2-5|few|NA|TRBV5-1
TGCGCCAGCAGCCCGGATGTGTACCAAGAGACCCAGTACTTC
CASSPDVYQETQYF